Below are 6 T cell receptor beta chains sequenced from a single sample in a study of PD-1 blockade in classical Hodgkin lymphoma. The method was immunoSEQ multiplex PCR; TCRdb's version includes in-frame clones alone and lacks a portion of them. In the table there are tens of thousands of clones, about 88% of which are singletons. Time point described: cycle 4 day 1 (C4D1), after 6 weeks of nivolumab. Every patient experienced relapse after autologous stem cell transplantation, and brentuximab vedotin exposure varied. Magnetic negative selection was used to purify CD4+ T cells from thawed PBMCs. Sequencing was performed on CD4+ T cells from blood, taken before the fourth cycle of nivolumab. These receptors were collected from a human donor with classical Hodgkin lymphoma.

The chain joins TRBV7-2 to TRBJ2-7; 9 nucleotides align to TRBD1. This CDR3 region has 15 residues. CDR1 is SGHTA and CDR2 is FQGNSA in the germline V gene. V shed 1 base and J 6 bases; nucleotides not matched to a gene: 7. The DNA for the CDR3 is TGTGCCAGCAGCTTAGTCTCGGGACAGGGCACCGAGCAGTACTTC. This sequence encodes CASSLVSGQGTEQYF.

This rearrangement joins TRBV25-1 to TRBJ1-4, with D perhaps TRBD1 (5 bases). Germline CDR1 and CDR2: MGHDK and SYGVNS. With 5 bases removed from V and 2 bases from J, the gap between germline ends came to 21 bases. This CDR3 is 18 amino acids long. The CDR3 region is CASSSPERDENTNEKLFF. The DNA for the CDR3 is TGTGCCAGCAGTTCCCCTGAGAGGGACGAGAATACTAATGAAAAACTGTTTTTT.

The chain joins TRBV30 to TRBJ1-6; a weak D match, TRBD1 (6 bases). Trimming removed 1 base at V and 9 bases at J, with 13 bases between. The germline CDR1 and CDR2 sequences are GTSNPN and SVGIG (reference sequence). The CDR3 runs to 14 residues. CDR3 region: CAWSAGEGGSPLHF. CDR3 sequence (DNA): TGTGCCTGGAGTGCCGGAGAGGGGGGTTCACCCCTCCACTTT.

The chain couples TRBV7-9 to TRBJ2-5; D is undetermined. Trimming left V 5 bases short and J 2 bases short, with 21 bases between. CDR1 SEHNR and CDR2 FQNEAQ come from the germline V gene (reference sequence). CDR3 length: 17 amino acids. The CDR3 is CASSPDLLSAFQETQYF. DNA of the CDR3: TGTGCCAGCAGCCCGGACCTCTTGAGTGCTTTTCAAGAGACCCAGTACTTC. Full variable domain (missing parts from reference TRBV7-9 and TRBJ2-5): DTGVSQNPRHKITKRGQNVTFRCDPISEHNRLYWYRQTLGQGPEFLTYFQNEAQLEKSRLLSDRFSAERPKGSFSTLEIQRTEQGDSAMYLCASSPDLLSAFQETQYFGPGTRLLVL.

This chain links TRBV7-8 with TRBJ1-6; D possibly corresponds to TRBD1 (5 bases). CDR1 SGHVS and CDR2 FQNEAQ come from the germline V gene. The CDR3 loop spans 16 amino acids. Trimming took off 7 bases at V and 8 bases at J, with 21 bases between the two ends. CDR3 sequence reads: CASNPLRGRQDSPLHF. Written as DNA, the CDR3 is TGTGCCAGCAACCCACTCCGGGGCCGGCAGGATTCACCCCTCCACTTT.

The chain uses TRBV14 and TRBJ2-5; D unresolved. This CDR3 spans 16 amino acids. CDR1 and CDR2 from the germline V gene are SGHDN and FVKESK. Trimming stripped 4 bases from V and 2 bases from J, with 17 bases between. The chain's CDR3 is CASSPLPRRQQETQYF. The CDR3 nucleotides read TGTGCCAGCAGCCCCCTCCCTCGGCGGCAACAAGAGACCCAGTACTTC.